This T cell receptor (beta chain) is drawn from a study of T-cell reconstitution after alpha-beta-depleted transplantation in children (TCRdb year 2016). Turning to the overall study: Using TCR repertoire profiling, the study followed T-cell immune reconstitution in a quantitative way in children after TCRalphabeta/CD19-depleted allogeneic hematopoietic cell transplantation.

Remarks on this clonotype: Its recognized antigen is unknown. Per-base quality was not reported, and no clone a single base away is much larger than it.

Reading from cysteine to phenylalanine, the CDR3 counts 15 amino acids. The only DNA kept is the CDR3, 45 bases in frame from the first base. Taken from the germline V gene (reference sequence), the CDR1 and CDR2 loops are DFQATT and SNEGSKA. V sheds 1 base and J sheds 1 base, leaving 13 bases between their ends. Libraries were prepared through PCR. This sample was sequenced with an Illumina HiSeq 2500. To normalize quantification of the TCRbeta repertoire, the TCR libraries were built with molecular barcoding that relied on unique molecular identifiers. In-frame beta chains were kept once TCRdb had trimmed the public reads at Q25 with fastp and called clones with MiXCR. A single entry per CDR3 protein holds the most common genes and DNA from its merged rows. This sample is represented by hundreds of thousands of distinct CDR3 sequences; approximately 17% of them were singletons. Over 0.95% of the sample belongs to the ten largest clones.

This sequence was found in a human donor who donated a stem cell graft to a child with acute myeloid leukemia. The sequencing here drew on PBMCs from the stem cell graft donor, taken from the stem cell graft. The chain employs TRBV20-1 and TRBJ1-1; possibly the D gene is TRBD1, per 5 matching bases. This receptor has the CDR3 CSARVGGATNTEAFF. Read as DNA, the sequence is TGCAGTGCTAGAGTAGGTGGGGCCACGAACACTGAAGCTTTCTTT.